This T cell receptor (beta chain) was sequenced in a study of CD8 T cells in Susac syndrome. With 0 bases removed from V and 0 bases from J, the gap between germline ends came to 5 bases. The germline V gene has CDR1 SGHAT and CDR2 FQNNGV. This CDR3 has 14 residues. The multiple sclerosis controls were treatment-naive patients affected by stable or active relapsing-remitting disease. TEMRA cells were FACS-enriched, while CD8+ and CD4+ T cells were negatively isolated. RNA totalling roughly 0.45 to 1 ug underwent reverse transcription with random hexamers. The immunoSEQ assay covered 54 Vbeta and 13 Jbeta segments for CDR3. TCRdb reprocessed the immunoSEQ multiplex PCR reads with MiXCR, giving one entry per CDR3 protein. The profile covers fewer than 80,000 distinct CDR3 sequences, with approximately 93% appearing a single time and less than 0.65% taken by the ten largest.

The rearrangement joins TRBV11-2 to TRBJ2-5; no firm D call. Sequenced material: CD8+ T cells from PBMCs. This TCR came from a human donor with multiple sclerosis. CDR3 residues: CASSLDPDQETQYF. Here the CDR3 DNA reads TGTGCCAGCAGCTTAGATCCGGACCAAGAGACCCAGTACTTC.